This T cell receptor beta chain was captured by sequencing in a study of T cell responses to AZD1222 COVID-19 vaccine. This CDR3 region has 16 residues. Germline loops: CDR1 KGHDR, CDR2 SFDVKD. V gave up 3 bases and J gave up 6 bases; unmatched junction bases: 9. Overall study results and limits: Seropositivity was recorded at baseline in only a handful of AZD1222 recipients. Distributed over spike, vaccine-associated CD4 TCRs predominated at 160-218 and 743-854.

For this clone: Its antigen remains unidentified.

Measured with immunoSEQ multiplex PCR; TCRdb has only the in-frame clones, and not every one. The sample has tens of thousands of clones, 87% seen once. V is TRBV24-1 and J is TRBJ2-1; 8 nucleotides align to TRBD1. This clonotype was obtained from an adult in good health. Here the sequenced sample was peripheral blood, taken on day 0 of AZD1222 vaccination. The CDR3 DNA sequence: TGTGCCACCAGTGATCCCGGGACAGGACCCCCCAATGAGCAGTTCTTC. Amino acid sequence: CATSDPGTGPPNEQFF.